The T cell receptor (beta chain) described here comes from a study of blood T cell repertoires in COVID-19 (TCRdb year 2020). For context, the study as a whole: The collaborator samples originated in the United States, Italy and Spain and spanned the acute and convalescent phases of COVID-19. The prospective study material was composed of cDNA or gDNA derived from T cells, B-cell-depleted T cells, or PBMCs. Deeply sampled blood TCRbeta repertoires from subjects exposed to, actively infected with, or recovered from COVID-19 were included in the dataset. A freely available public database, intended as a resource for researchers studying the immune response to SARS-CoV-2, is where the repertoires were released. Samples came from the ongoing ImmuneRACE study (first 160 participants) plus 1,254 subjects from 6 global collaborators. A de-identified subject ID, COVID-19 status, age in years and sex were almost always included in the sample metadata. Where available, HLA class I and class II types were taken from metadata supplied by the sample provider and were not determined by assay-based typing.

Participants in the prospective study were enrolled through a virtual design, were aged about 18 to 90 years, and lived in approximately 25 United States geographic areas. To assign participants to cohorts, the prospective study relied on clinical history that participants themselves reported in a screening survey and a study questionnaire. For ImmuneRACE Cohort 3, a participant was defined as recovered based on two consecutive negative NP/OP PCR tests, clearance by a healthcare professional, or resolution of symptoms. In the prospective study, mobile phlebotomists collected whole blood, serum and a nasopharyngeal or oropharyngeal swab from each participant. Prospective study participants could optionally give additional blood draws and questionnaires over an approximately two-month period. Blood samples from the prospective study were shipped frozen or at room temperature prior to DNA extraction.

What the authors observed across the whole study: The quantity of clinical and demographic metadata differed by source and by participant and was supplied without curation.

As regards this clone: Its antigen is currently not known. Base qualities are missing; no much larger clone stands one base away.

TCRbeta CDR3 regions were amplified from genomic DNA by means of the immunoSEQ Assay, a bias-controlled multiplex PCR. Concerning the study's data processing: The number of nucleated cells in each sample was estimated by amplification of reference gene primers within the assay. To quantify the absolute abundance of each unique TCRbeta CDR3 rearrangement, sequence reads were collapsed and filtered. Productive Simpson clonality was computed per sample as the square root of Simpson's diversity index over productive rearrangements. In TCRdb, the immuneACCESS table is reduced to in-frame sequences with V and J assigned. These tables do not hold every clone; where another copy was compared, an unresolved V gene accounts for under half, and the others remain unexplained. V, J and clone size are those of that table, while D and trimming were read from the DNA. The sample table lists under 300,000 clones, approximately 90% of them with a count of one. The ten most abundant clones make up under 2.5% of the sample.

From the cysteine up to the phenylalanine, the CDR3 has a length of 13 residues. The retained sequence is limited to the CDR3, 39 bases, with the frame set at the first base. CDR1 and CDR2 (DFQATT, SNEGSKA) derive from the germline V gene (reference sequence). V gives up 3 bases and J gives up 0 bases, and the segment between their germline ends measures 7 bases. The chain is made from TRBV20-1 and TRBJ2-3; the D gene is unclear. Material: PBMCs or T cells enriched from blood (not recorded which). The receptor was isolated from a woman aged 18-35 years who had recovered from COVID-19. The sequenced DNA: TGCAGTGCTAGTTATAGTAGCACAGATACGCAGTATTTT. It translates to CSASYSSTDTQYF.